This TCR beta chain stems from a study of Graves' ophthalmopathy and Graves' hyperthyroidism. Study-level findings and limits: A model built from 13 signatures distinguished ophthalmopathy from stable hyperthyroidism with roughly 85% sensitivity and 81.08% specificity.

RNA transcripts were the template, and TCR beta CDR3 regions were amplified from them. Scientists carried out first-round RT-PCR using HTBI primers and then a second-round multiplex PCR. One entry per CDR3 protein results from TCRdb running MiXCR on the multiplex PCR reads. The sample lists approximately 1.2 million distinct CDR3 sequences; approximately 35% were seen once. About this clonotype itself: Its antigen is unknown.

With V trimmed by 5 bases and J by 7 bases, 7 bases remained unmatched. CDR3 length: 15 residues. This receptor was taken from an adult man with Graves' hyperthyroidism. Specimen: peripheral blood or thyroid tissue (not recorded which). The chain joins TRBV12-3 or TRBV12-4 to TRBJ2-5; 13 bases are a match to TRBD2. The CDR3 region is CASSPAGLAGLTQYF. The CDR3 bases are TGTGCCAGCAGTCCAGCGGGACTAGCGGGGTTGACCCAGTACTTC.